Listed here is a single T cell receptor beta chain. This specimen belongs to a study of blood T cell repertoires in COVID-19. In the study overall: Nucleic acid was either cDNA or gDNA, and it came from T cells, B-cell-depleted T cells, or PBMCs.

The V end lost 3 bases, the J end lost 7 bases, and 13 bases lay between the germline ends. The V gene's germline CDR1 is SGDLS and CDR2 YYNGEE. The CDR3 totals 13 residues. Authors' analysis steps: Cell counts per sample came from amplifying reference gene primers. TCRdb keeps only in-frame clones here, not all; method: immunoSEQ multiplex PCR. Clone size and V and J calls were adopted from that table, with D and trimming inferred from the DNA. The table lists fewer than 450,000 clones, 90% of them singletons. Individuals drawn from 24 US areas were about 18 to 100 years old. Participants had their cohort set by participant-reported clinical history.

The clonotype originates from a man aged 18-30 years who had recovered from COVID-19. Sample: PBMCs or T cells enriched from blood (not recorded which). V usage is TRBV9 and J usage is TRBJ1-2; D might be TRBD1 (6 bases). The CDR3 DNA is TGTGCCAGCAGCGCCAGGGGAGATGGTGGCTACACCTTC. This gives the protein CASSARGDGGYTF.